This is a list of T cell receptor beta chains from one sample in a study of T cells expressing NK-cell markers. TCRdb re-called the 5' RACE reads; every CDR3 protein appears as one record, without DNA. Seen in this sample are some 460,000 distinct CDR3 sequences; the ten most common clones hold more than 1.4%. The sequenced material came from blood T cells: a sorted CD56 or NKG2C T cell subset, CD4+ or CD8+ T cells, or bulk PBMC T cells (not recorded which). All receptors derive from a woman aged 45-59 years in good health. Both conserved end residues are part of each CDR3.

>TRBJ2-1|TRBV27
CASSPGLLNEQFF
>TRBJ2-1|TRBV20-1
CSARDSRGPGLAGGSSYNEQFF
>TRBJ2-1|TRBV7-8
CASGGIMAHEQFF
>TRBJ2-5|TRBV5-1
CASSPEPSEETQYF
>TRBJ1-2|TRBV29-1
CSVGRGLYGYTF
>TRBJ2-3|TRBV18
CASSHTDSTDTQYF
>TRBJ2-3|TRBV11-2
CASGQGRADTQYF
>TRBJ1-1|TRBV7-9
CASSLGANAAFF
>TRBJ1-1|TRBV5-1
CASSFDRDAAFF
>TRBJ1-5|TRBV7-2
CASSLVGNQPQHF
>TRBJ2-7|TRBV11-2
CASSTTSGQYYEQYF
>TRBJ2-3|TRBV29-1
CPRGRDPTDTQYF
>TRBJ2-1|TRBV30
CAWSAGLAGNNEQFF
>TRBJ2-1|TRBV24-1
CATSSGNLSSYNEQFF
>TRBJ1-2|TRBV10-3
CAISGNRGDGYTF
>TRBJ2-7|TRBV2
CASGRGLRGGDDEQYF
>TRBJ2-1|TRBV7-9
CASSLGSADEQFF
>TRBJ2-7|TRBV5-1
CASSLGGQGVVGQYF
>TRBJ2-3|TRBV14
CASSSRAGDTQYF
>TRBJ2-3|TRBV20-1
CSAGTSGKTQYF
>TRBJ2-5|TRBV30
CAWSFAETQYF
>TRBJ2-2|TRBV5-1
CASTSGGYGELFF
>TRBJ2-4|TRBV5-1
CASSRETGQNIQYF
>TRBJ1-1|TRBV29-1
CSAGDTMNTEAFF
>TRBJ2-1|TRBV5-1
CASSLGSLSSNEQFF
>TRBJ2-5|TRBV7-9
CASSTTSGRIETQYF
>TRBJ1-3|TRBV27
CASSYFRDGGNTIYF
>TRBJ2-1|TRBV7-9
CASRPRGAGGPLGEQFF
>TRBJ1-5|TRBV12-3/TRBV12-4
CASSLGGVEVPQHF
>TRBJ1-2|TRBV5-1
CASSDRGRITANYGYTF
>TRBJ2-2|TRBV5-6
CASSLGPPLNTGELFF
>TRBJ2-7|TRBV12-5
CASGFGGSYEQYF
>TRBJ2-7|TRBV11-2
CASSLPGQGSYEQYF
>TRBJ2-1|TRBV6-5
CASRNRVAHNEQFF
>TRBJ1-1|TRBV20-1
CSARTPIQLFDTEAFF
>TRBJ2-2|TRBV6-1
CASRGPVGTGELFF
>TRBJ2-2|TRBV6-5
CASGPSGSNGELFF
>TRBJ2-1|TRBV30
CAWSLYTGGAYNEQFF
>TRBJ2-3|TRBV7-9
CASSSAPVISTDTQYF
>TRBJ2-3|TRBV18
CASSPALGGTDTQYF
>TRBJ2-1|TRBV14
CASSHRTHHYNEQFF
>TRBJ2-7|TRBV12-5
CASGARTGTAFYEQYF
>TRBJ2-7|TRBV10-3
CAIGAPGLARTYF
>TRBJ2-1|TRBV7-9
CASSSLGYDNEQFF
>TRBJ1-1|TRBV5-1
CASSLPSRTGNTEAFF
>TRBJ1-2|TRBV5-1
CASSLGDYGYTF
>TRBJ2-5|TRBV27
CASSRQGEQTQYF
>TRBJ2-2|TRBV5-1
CASSVTDRELFF
>TRBJ2-3|TRBV11-2
CAGSWGGGTADTQYF